This T cell receptor (beta chain) was observed in a study of T cell changes during pregnancy in multiple sclerosis. TCRdb's copy holds only in-frame clones and misses some; the assay was immunoSEQ multiplex PCR. Here the sample spans more than 65,000 clones, around 90% being singletons. The CDR3 is made up of 14 amino acids. CDR1 and CDR2 from the germline V gene are SEHNR and FQNEAQ (reference sequence). The V end lost 3 bases, the J end lost 9 bases, and 14 bases lay between the germline ends. The rearrangement links TRBV7-9 to TRBJ2-2; D possibly corresponds to TRBD2 (6 bases). This TCR was sampled from a female donor with multiple sclerosis, enrolled in a pregnancy study. The specimen comprised CD4+ T cells from peripheral blood mononuclear cells, sampled before pregnancy. The chain's CDR3 is CASSFFGGLRELFF. The CDR3 region has the DNA TGTGCCAGCAGCTTCTTCGGGGGTCTCCGGGAGCTGTTTTTT.